A single sample is the source of the 26 T cell receptor beta chains below, sequenced in a study of tumor-infiltrating lymphocytes in primary liver carcinoma. Co-extraction yielded RNA and DNA from around 20-30 mg of unsorted bulk tissue. The researchers produced TCR beta cDNA from around 0.5 ug total RNA with a constant-region primer. Three-round nested multiplex PCR performed with slightly modified ARM-PCR produced the TCR beta libraries. A C-beta reverse primer and TRBV1-TRBV30 forward primers served in each of the first two PCR rounds, at 9 to 10 cycles apiece. TCRdb used MiXCR to reprocess the multiplex PCR reads, holding one entry per CDR3 protein. The repertoire holds about 96,000 distinct CDR3 sequences, with approximately 68% as singletons. Sequencing used tumor-adjacent normal liver tissue. These receptors were taken from a man aged 40-50 years with primary liver carcinoma and hepatitis B virus infection.

In regard to this clonotype: No conserved phenylalanine or tryptophan ends this CDR3, so it is likely a read error. V usage is TRBV10-3 and J usage is TRBJ2-1; D possibly corresponds to TRBD2 (5 bases). CDR1 and CDR2 from the germline V gene are ENHRY and SYGVKD. CDR3 length equals 14 residues. V lost 6 bases to trimming and J lost 3 bases, with 12 bases between them. CDR3 nucleotide sequence: TGTGCCATCAGGGGGAGCCTCAACTACAATGAGCAGTTCTTA. This gives the protein CAIRGSLNYNEQFL.

About this clonotype: A much larger clone is a single base away; this may be a read error. The chain couples TRBV5-6 to TRBJ2-7, with no clear D. Germline CDR1 and CDR2: SGHDT and YYEEEE. This CDR3 has 16 amino acids. V was cut by 0 bases and J by 0 bases, with 13 bases left in between. CDR3 region: CASSLAVTTYSYEQYF. In DNA, the CDR3 is TGTGCCAGCAGCTTGGCCGTGACAACCTACTCCTACGAGCAGTACTTC.

Only a few counts were recorded for this clonotype. The rearrangement joins TRBV28 to TRBJ1-1; 7 bases are a match to TRBD1. CDR3 length: 16 residues. Germline CDR1 reads MDHEN; CDR2 reads SYDVKM. V lost 3 bases and J lost 4; bases outside the gene matches: 11. The CDR3 spells CASSFFHAAGGTEAFF. DNA for the CDR3: TGTGCCAGCAGTTTCTTTCACGCGGCAGGGGGCACTGAAGCTTTCTTT.

The chain combines TRBV11-2 with TRBJ1-2; 7 bases match TRBD1. The V segment lost 2 bases and the J segment 13 bases; nucleotides outside the gene matches: 13. Germline lookup yields CDR1 SGHAT and CDR2 FQNNGV. CDR3 size: 14 residues. CDR3 in DNA: TGTGCCAGCAGCTTATCGTCGGACAGGCGTGACTGCACCTTC. Translating it yields CASSLSSDRRDCTF.

Concerning this clonotype itself: A junction end diverges from the germline sequence, so it may reflect a read error. Here the CDR3 reads CVSSLVSGDPSADTQYF. As DNA, the CDR3 is TGTGTCAGCAGCTTAGTTTCCGGCGACCCTAGCGCAGATACACAGTATTTT. The chain has TRBV11-2 and TRBJ2-3; maybe TRBD2 (6 bases). The V gene's germline CDR1 is SGHAT and CDR2 FQNNGV. The CDR3 totals 17 residues.

Comments on this clonotype: The conserved final phenylalanine or tryptophan is absent from the CDR3, which likely points to a read error. Because the CDR3's place on the DNA is in doubt, the DNA is left out and the CDR3 is given as listed by TCRdb. The rearrangement joins TRBV6-2 or TRBV6-3 to TRBJ2-7; the tabulated D call, TRBD1, remains unverified against the DNA. CDR1 is MNHEY and CDR2 is SVGEGT in the germline V gene. Ends included, the CDR3 has 14 residues. CDR3: CATMEDRDSYEQYS.

This clonotype was seen many times. This rearrangement joins TRBV6-5 to TRBJ2-3; D call uncertain. V lost 5 bases and J lost 0, with 12 bases in between. The CDR3 totals 15 residues. Germline CDR1 and CDR2: MNHEY and SVGAGI. CDR3 sequence reads: CASSPSRLSTDTQYF. CDR3 DNA sequence: TGTGCCAGCAGTCCTTCTAGGCTGAGCACAGATACGCAGTATTTT.

As regards this clonotype: With a much larger clone just one base away, this may be a read error. The rearrangement uses TRBV27 and TRBJ2-1, with TRBD1 identical over 8 bases. Germline values: CDR1 MNHEY, CDR2 SMNVEV (reference sequence). V was pared by 8 bases and J by 5 bases, with 8 bases of the junction left unmatched. The CDR3 loop spans 14 amino acids. The CDR3 DNA sequence: TGTGCCAGCTGTGAGGGACAGGTAGACAATGAGCAGTTCTTC. It codes for CASCEGQVDNEQFF.

This clonotype was recorded once. A much larger clone differs by one base, so this may be a read error. J is TRBJ2-3 and V is TRBV6-1; TRBD2 aligns across 15 bases. The germline gives CDR1 MNHNS, CDR2 SASEGT. CDR3 length equals 21 residues. CDR3 coding DNA: TGTGCCAGCAGCCTTGTATTCCCGGGACTAGCGGGAGGAGGGGGAACAGATTCGCAGTATTTT. This sequence encodes CASSLVFPGLAGGGGTDSQYF.

Worth noting for this clonotype: One end of the junction fails to match germline, which may point to a read error. This sequence joins TRBV10-3 and TRBJ2-7; D not resolved. From germline, CDR1 is ENHRY and CDR2 SYGVKD. CDR3 size: 12 residues. This chain's CDR3 is CAIRSASCEQYF. CDR3 DNA: TGTGCCATCAGATCAGCATCCTGCGAGCAGTACTTC.

With respect to this clonotype: The junction does not match germline at one end; this may be a read error. The CDR3 sequence is CATSLSRAGYAF. The CDR3 DNA reads as TGTGCCACCAGCTTAAGCAGGGCGGGCTACGCCTTC. The V and J genes are TRBV13 and TRBJ1-2, with D maybe TRBD1 (5 bases). CDR3 size: 12 residues. Germline CDR1 PRHDT, CDR2 FYEKMQ (reference sequence).

This clonotype was recorded many times. The chain uses TRBV12-3 or TRBV12-4 and TRBJ2-1, with D uncertain. The CDR3 is 14 amino acids. Deletions cut 3 bases from V and 4 bases from J, with 10 bases between. The CDR3 reads CASSFFDQYNEQFF. The CDR3 DNA sequence: TGTGCCAGCAGTTTTTTTGATCAATACAATGAGCAGTTCTTC.

V and J are TRBV11-2 and TRBJ2-7, with D perhaps matching TRBD2 (6 bases). Germline V gene lookup returns CDR1 SGHAT and CDR2 FQNNGV. CDR3 length: 15 residues. CDR3 protein: CASSLGGTLPYEQFV. DNA for the CDR3: TGTGCCAGCAGCCTCGGTGGGACTCTACCCTACGAGCAGTTCGTC.

To note about this clonotype: A much more abundant neighbour one base away suggests this may be a read error. CDR3 residues: CASSRPSAGGPDEQYF. CDR3 nucleotides: TGTGCCAGCAGCCGTCCCTCAGCGGGAGGCCCCGACGAGCAGTACTTC. This sequence joins TRBV5-4 and TRBJ2-7, with 9 positions matching TRBD2. The J segment lost 5 bases and the V segment lost 4 bases, leaving 13 bases of the junction unmatched. This CDR3 is 16 amino acids long. CDR1 and CDR2 from the germline V gene are SGHNT and YYREEE (reference sequence).

Regarding this clonotype: The germline gene is not matched at one end of the junction; a read error may be the cause. The chain combines TRBV11-3 with TRBJ2-3, with 8 bases aligning to TRBD2. This CDR3 is built from 14 residues. From germline, CDR1 is SGHNT and CDR2 YENEEA. This chain's CDR3 is CASSLSGGIDTHYF. The DNA of the CDR3 is TGTGCCAGCAGCCTGAGCGGGGGCATAGATACGCACTATTTT. Looking up the rest from reference TRBV11-3 and TRBJ2-3 gives the full variable domain: EAGVVQSPRYKIIEKKQPVAFWCNPISGHNTLYWYLQNLGQGPELLIRYENEEAVDDSQLPKDRFSAERLKGVDSTLKIQPAELGDSAVYLCASSLSGGIDTHYFGPGTRLTVL.

As regards this clonotype: At one of its ends the junction is not consistent with the germline gene, which may arise from a read error. The V and J genes are TRBV29-1 and TRBJ2-5; D remains unclear. Germline CDR1 SQVTM, CDR2 ANQGSEA. The CDR3 contains 11 residues. The CDR3 bases are TGCAGCGTTACCACAAAAGAGACCCAATACTTC. It translates to CSVTTKETQYF. The full variable domain, with the rest looked up from reference TRBV29-1 and TRBJ2-5, is SAVISQKPSRDICQRGTSLTIQCQVDSQVTMMFWYRQQPGQSLTLIATANQGSEATYESGFVIDKFPISRPNLTFSTLTVSNMSPEDSSIYLCSVTTKETQYFGPGTRLLVL.

As concerns this clonotype: This may come from a read error, since a much larger clone is one base off. The gene calls are TRBV28 and TRBJ2-7, with D possibly TRBD2 on 5 matching bases. Germline lookup yields CDR1 MDHEN and CDR2 SYDVKM. The CDR3 has 14 amino acids. The V end lost 3 bases, the J end lost 8 bases, and 17 bases lay between the germline ends. CDR3 region: CASSLGAKLGKQYF. Written as DNA, the CDR3 is TGTGCCAGCAGTTTGGGAGCGAAACTCGGCAAGCAGTACTTC.

Of note for this clonotype: This CDR3 fails to terminate in the conserved phenylalanine or tryptophan, so it likely reflects a read error. The CDR3 here is CASSFQEESTDMQYS. CDR3 in DNA: TGTGCCAGCAGTTTTCAGGAAGAGTCCACAGATATGCAGTATTCT. V usage is TRBV12-3 or TRBV12-4 and J usage is TRBJ2-3; no definite D call. The CDR3 has 15 amino acids.

The chain uses TRBV9 and TRBJ1-5; TRBD1 matches at 7 bases. The CDR3 runs to 14 residues. Germline trimming cut 4 bases from V and 6 bases from J; bases unmatched to any gene: 7. Per the germline V gene, CDR1 is SGDLS and CDR2 is YYNGEE. This CDR3 is CASSPGGGGQPQHF. The CDR3 DNA reads as TGTGCCAGCAGCCCCGGAGGGGGCGGTCAGCCCCAGCATTTT.

This rearrangement joins TRBV11-2 to TRBJ2-2, with TRBD2 identical over 8 bases. CDR1 SGHAT and CDR2 FQNNGV come from the germline V gene. J was trimmed by 6 bases and V by 3 bases; bases with no gene match: 9. The length of the CDR3 is 16 residues. The CDR3 DNA follows: TGTGCCAGCAGCTTCACGGGGGGGATAGGGGCCGGGGAGCTGTTTTTT. Protein sequence: CASSFTGGIGAGELFF.

Turning to this clonotype: The CDR3 ends on some other residue instead of the conserved phenylalanine or tryptophan, so this is likely a read error. This chain joins TRBV11-2 and TRBJ2-7, with a possible D match to TRBD2 (5 bases). The CDR3 contains 14 residues. The V gene's germline CDR1 is SGHAT and CDR2 FQNNGV. CDR3 sequence (DNA): TGTGCCGGCAGCTTAGAGGGCGGCTCCTACGAGCAGTACATC. It yields the protein CAGSLEGGSYEQYI.

Turning to this clonotype: A read error is possible here, since a much larger clone lies one base away. The chain is built from TRBV6-1 and TRBJ2-7; TRBD2 might be the D (5 bases). CDR1 and CDR2 (germline): MNHNS, SASEGT. The V end was cut by 6 bases, the J end by 5 bases, with 20 bases between. The CDR3 length is 15 residues. CDR3 loop: CASRTATGPGDEQYF. The CDR3 DNA follows: TGTGCCAGCAGGACCGCAACCGGTCCCGGGGACGAGCAGTACTTC.

This rearrangement joins TRBV6-1 to TRBJ2-5, with D unresolved. Judging by the DNA end, TRBJ2-1 fits better; the J call may be wrong. This CDR3 has 14 residues. Germline CDR1 is MNHNS and CDR2 is SASEGT. The CDR3 is CASRTHGSTHEQFF. CDR3 nucleotides: TGTGCCAGCAGAACTCACGGGTCTACCCACGAGCAGTTCTTC.

Here the CDR3 DNA reads TGTGCCAGCAGCTCCTCCCGGGGGGTAGGGATCTACGAGCAGTACGTG. Protein: CASSSSRGVGIYEQYV. The rearrangement links TRBV11-2 to TRBJ2-7, with 7 bases aligning to TRBD2. CDR1 and CDR2 (germline): SGHAT, FQNNGV. The CDR3 is 16 residues long.

Of note for this clonotype: A junction boundary mismatches the germline segment, possibly from a read error. The V and J genes are TRBV6-2 or TRBV6-3 and TRBJ2-7; 12 bases line up with TRBD1. CDR1 MNHEY and CDR2 SVGEGT come from the germline V gene. CDR3 length: 14 residues. The CDR3 is CTRSGDRGLYERYF. The DNA for the CDR3 is TGTACCAGGAGTGGGGACAGGGGGCTCTACGAGCGGTACTTC.

As to this clonotype: This CDR3 fails to terminate in the conserved phenylalanine or tryptophan, so it likely reflects a read error. The chain couples TRBV6-5 to TRBJ2-1; 9 bases are shared with TRBD2. CDR3 length: 15 residues. Germline V gene data show CDR1 as MNHEY and CDR2 as SVGAGI. After removal of 1 base from V and 11 bases from J, the junction contained 9 bases not matched to a gene. The CDR3 region is CASSYLAGGGNKQFL. CDR3 sequence (DNA): TGTGCCAGCAGTTACTTGGCGGGAGGGGGGAATAAGCAGTTCTTA.